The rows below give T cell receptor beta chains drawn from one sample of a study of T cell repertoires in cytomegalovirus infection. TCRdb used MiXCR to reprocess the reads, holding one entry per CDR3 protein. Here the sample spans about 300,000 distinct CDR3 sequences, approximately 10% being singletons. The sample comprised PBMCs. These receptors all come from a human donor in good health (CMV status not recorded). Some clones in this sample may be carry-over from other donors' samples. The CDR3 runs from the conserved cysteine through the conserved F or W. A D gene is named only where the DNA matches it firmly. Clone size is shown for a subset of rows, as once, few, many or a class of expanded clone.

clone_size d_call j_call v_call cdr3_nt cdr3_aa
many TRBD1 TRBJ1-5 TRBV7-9 TGTGCCAGCAGCCGGACAGGGTCCAGCAATCAGCCCCAGCATTTT CASSRTGSSNQPQHF
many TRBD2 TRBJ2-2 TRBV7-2 TGTGCCAGCAGCCTCCCGGGACTAGCGGGGGGCACCGGGGAGCTGTTTTTT CASSLPGLAGGTGELFF
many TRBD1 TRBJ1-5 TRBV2 TGTGCCAGCACCGAGACAGGGGGCTCTAGGCAGCCCCAGCATTTT CASTETGGSRQPQHF
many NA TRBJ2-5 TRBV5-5 TGTGCCAGCAGCCAGCTAGGAGTAACTTTCCAAGAGACCCAGTACTTC CASSQLGVTFQETQYF
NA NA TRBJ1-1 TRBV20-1 TGCAGTGCTAGAGTAAGGGCTGAAGCTTTCTTT CSARVRAEAFF
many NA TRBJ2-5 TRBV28 TGTGCCAGCAGTTTATTTCTGAGTGATGGAGGGCAAAAAGAGACCCAGTACTTC CASSLFLSDGGQKETQYF
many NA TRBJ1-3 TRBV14 TGTGCCAGCAGCCCTTGGACAGCTGGAAACACCATATATTTT CASSPWTAGNTIYF
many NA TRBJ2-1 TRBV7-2 TGTGCCAGCAGCTTATCCGGGACGATAAATGAGCAGTTCTTC CASSLSGTINEQFF
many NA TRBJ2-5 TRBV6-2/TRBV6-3 TGTGCCAGCGCTGCTAGGGAGACCCAGTACTTC CASAARETQYF
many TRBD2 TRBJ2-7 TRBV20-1 TGCAGTGCTAGAGATCCCGGGGGGGCCTACGAGCAGTACTTC CSARDPGGAYEQYF
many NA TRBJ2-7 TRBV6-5 TGTGCCAGCAGTTACTCGAGTCGAGTCTACGAGCAGTACTTC CASSYSSRVYEQYF
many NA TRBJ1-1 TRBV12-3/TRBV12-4 TGTGCCAGCAGAAGACAGGAGATGGGGAAAGCTTTCTTT CASRRQEMGKAFF
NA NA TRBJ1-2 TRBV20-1 TGCAGTGCTAGAGAGGTGTGGGACTATGGCTACACCTTC CSAREVWDYGYTF
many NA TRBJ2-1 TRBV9 TGTGCCAGCAGCCCCTTTGGCGGGGATCTGCAGTTCTTC CASSPFGGDLQFF
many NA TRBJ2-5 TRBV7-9 TGTGCCAGCAGCTTGCAGGTTCGACAAGAGACCCAGTACTTC CASSLQVRQETQYF
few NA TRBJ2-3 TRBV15 TGTGCCACCAGCCTAAGCAGTGGGCTCCAAGATACGCAGTATTTT CATSLSSGLQDTQYF
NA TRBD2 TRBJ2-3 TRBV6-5 TGTGCCAGCAGATGGGGGGCGGGGGGTAGCACAGATACGCAGTATTTT CASRWGAGGSTDTQYF
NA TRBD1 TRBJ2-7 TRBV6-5 TGTGCCAGCAGTTACTCGACGGGACAGGGGTACGAGCAGTACTTC CASSYSTGQGYEQYF
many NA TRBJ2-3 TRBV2 TGTGCCAGCAGTGAGGACTCATCAATGACAGATACGCAGTATTTT CASSEDSSMTDTQYF
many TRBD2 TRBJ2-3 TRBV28 TGTGCCAGCAAGGCGGGGGGGCCGCGGCAGTATTTT CASKAGGPRQYF
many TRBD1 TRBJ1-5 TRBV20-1 TGCAGTGCTACAGGGGGCCTCAATCAGCCCCAGCATTTT CSATGGLNQPQHF
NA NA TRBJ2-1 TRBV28 TGTGCCAGCACTCGGACAGCCAACAATGAGCAGTTCTTC CASTRTANNEQFF
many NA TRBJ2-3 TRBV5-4 TGTGCCAGCAGCAACCGGGACAAAAGCACAGATACGCAGTATTTT CASSNRDKSTDTQYF
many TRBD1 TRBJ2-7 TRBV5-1 TGCGCCAGCAGCCTAAACCAGGGGGTCTACGAGCAGTACTTC CASSLNQGVYEQYF
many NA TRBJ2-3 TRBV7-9 TGTGCCAGCAGCTTGCGAAGGATGTGGTCATCCACAGATACGCAGTATTTT CASSLRRMWSSTDTQYF
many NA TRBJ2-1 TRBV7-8 TGTGCCAGCAGCTCAACAAATGAGCAGTTCTTC CASSSTNEQFF
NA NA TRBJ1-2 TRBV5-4 TGTGCCAGCAGCTGGCCGGGATCCTATGGCTACACCTTC CASSWPGSYGYTF
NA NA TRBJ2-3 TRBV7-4 TGTGCCAGCACCCTTAGTGGTGGGAGAACAGATACGCAGTATTTT CASTLSGGRTDTQYF
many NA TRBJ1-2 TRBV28 TGTGCCAGCAGGTCAGGGGCTAGCTATGGCTACACCTTC CASRSGASYGYTF
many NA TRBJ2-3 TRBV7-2 TGTGCCAGCAGCTTAGACCCCACAGATACGCAGTATTTT CASSLDPTDTQYF
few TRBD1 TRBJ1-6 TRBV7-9 TGTGCCAGCAGCCCGTACAGGGGGCTGGATAATTCACCCCTCCACTTT CASSPYRGLDNSPLHF
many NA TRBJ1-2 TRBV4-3 TGCGCCAGCAGCCAAGAGCCCGGCCGGGGCTACACCTTC CASSQEPGRGYTF
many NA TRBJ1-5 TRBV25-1 TGTGCCAGGAAGAAGACAGGTCATAGCAATCAGCCCCAGCATTTT CARKKTGHSNQPQHF
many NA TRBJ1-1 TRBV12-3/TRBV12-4 TGTGCCACCACGACAGGGAACACTGAAGCTTTCTTT CATTTGNTEAFF
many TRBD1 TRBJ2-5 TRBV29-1 TGCAGCGTACGGACAGGGAGGGAGACCCAGTACTTC CSVRTGRETQYF
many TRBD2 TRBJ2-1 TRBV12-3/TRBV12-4 TGTGCCAGCAGTTTGGCCAGCGGGGGGCTACCTTACAATGAGCAGTTCTTC CASSLASGGLPYNEQFF
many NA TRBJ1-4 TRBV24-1 TGTGCCACCAGTGATTTGACGAACGGAAAACTGTTTTTT CATSDLTNGKLFF
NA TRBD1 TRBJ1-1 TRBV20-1 TGCAGTGCTACAGGGGGATACGCTGAAGCTTTCTTT CSATGGYAEAFF
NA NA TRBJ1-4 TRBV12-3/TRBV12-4 TGTGCCAGCATTCGAGTCGGGGGTACTAATGAAAAACTGTTTTTT CASIRVGGTNEKLFF
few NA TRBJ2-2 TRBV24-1 TGTGCCACCAGTGCCTCCCGGGATAGCACGAACACCGGGGAGCTGTTTTTT CATSASRDSTNTGELFF